Below, 6 T cell receptor beta chains from the same sample are listed, as sequenced in a study of T cells after posttransplantation cyclophosphamide. Here immunoSEQ multiplex PCR was the method, and the copy in TCRdb shows in-frame clones only, minus some. This sample carries roughly 14,000 clones, none of them present only once. Cyclophosphamide on days +3 and +4 followed busulfan-fludarabine conditioning and a marrow graft. The sample was PBMCs, taken more than 950 days after allogeneic stem cell transplant with posttransplant cyclophosphamide. The receptors originated from a female patient in her thirties or forties who received an allogeneic stem cell transplant from a related donor, was CMV-positive, and had no GVHD. Among the T cells, some may be from the graft donor.

This clone was counted many times. CDR3 coding DNA: TGTGCCAGTAGCGTAGGGGCTACAGATACGCAGTATTTT. Translated: CASSVGATDTQYF. The chain combines TRBV19 with TRBJ2-3; tentatively, D is TRBD1 (5 bases). The germline V and J ends were trimmed by 6 bases and 3 bases, with 10 bases remaining between them. This CDR3 is 13 amino acids long. CDR1 is LNHDA and CDR2 is SQIVND in the germline V gene (reference sequence).

This clone was picked up a small number of times. The chain recombines TRBV5-1 with TRBJ2-1; 7 positions agree with TRBD2. This CDR3 spans 16 amino acids. The germline V gene encodes CDR1 SGHRS and CDR2 YFSETQ. With 0 bases clipped from V and 7 bases from J, the junction kept 10 bases outside the gene matches. CDR3 sequence (DNA): TGCGCCAGCAGCTTGGTAGTTGGCGGGGGAGGAAATGAGCAGTTCTTC. Amino acid sequence: CASSLVVGGGGNEQFF.

This clone appeared many times. The CDR3 DNA reads as TGTGCCAGCAGCGTAGCTGCAGACAGGACACAATACGAGCAGTACTTC. Protein product: CASSVAADRTQYEQYF. V usage is TRBV9 and J usage is TRBJ2-7; weak D call: TRBD1 (6 bases). Germline values: CDR1 SGDLS, CDR2 YYNGEE. The CDR3 spans 16 residues. The V gene lost 0 bases and the J gene lost 4 bases, with 17 bases spanning the gap.

This clone was detected a few times. The genes are TRBV7-9 and TRBJ1-6; 8 bases line up with TRBD1. This CDR3 contains 17 residues. Germline CDR1 SEHNR, CDR2 FQNEAQ (reference sequence). Germline trimming cut 4 bases from V and 9 bases from J; bases unmatched to any gene: 14. The CDR3 spells CASSSSGQVRWSSPLHF. CDR3 nucleotide sequence: TGTGCCAGCAGCTCATCGGGACAGGTTCGATGGAGTTCACCCCTCCACTTT.

This clone has at least ten counts. The rearrangement links TRBV15 to TRBJ1-2; 11 bases match TRBD1. The ends lost 1 base at V and 3 bases at J; junction bases unmatched: 7. Germline assignment: CDR1 LNHNV and CDR2 YYDKDF (reference sequence). This CDR3 is built from 17 residues. The CDR3 sequence: CATSRALGQGDYYGYTF. Here the CDR3 DNA reads TGTGCCACCAGCAGAGCATTGGGACAGGGGGATTACTATGGCTACACCTTC.

Ten or more counts support this clone. V and J are TRBV7-3 and TRBJ2-1; TRBD1 matches at 12 bases. This CDR3 is 15 amino acids long. With V trimmed by 4 bases and J by 9 bases, 7 bases remained unmatched. Germline V gene data show CDR1 as SGHTA and CDR2 as FQGTGA. The CDR3 loop reads CASSSVGQGAVEQFF. Written as DNA, the CDR3 is TGTGCCAGCAGCTCAGTGGGACAGGGGGCGGTTGAGCAGTTCTTC.